The T cell receptor beta chain described here comes from a study of blood T cell repertoires in COVID-19 (TCRdb year 2020). Broadly, across the study: Collaborator samples came from the United States, Italy and Spain and covered acute and convalescent phases of COVID-19. The repertoires were made available in a free public database intended to serve as a resource for research on the immune response to SARS-CoV-2. The prospective study material was composed of cDNA or gDNA derived from T cells, B-cell-depleted T cells, or PBMCs. Sample metadata almost always included a de-identified subject ID, COVID-19 status, age in years and sex. The samples were drawn from the first 160 participants of the ongoing ImmuneRACE study and from 1,254 subjects provided by 6 global collaborators. The dataset comprised deeply sampled blood TCRbeta repertoires from subjects exposed to, actively infected with, or recovered from COVID-19. Where available, HLA class I and class II types were taken from metadata supplied by the sample provider and were not determined by assay-based typing.

Broader findings and caveats from the paper: How much clinical and demographic metadata was included differed by source and by participant, and the metadata was provided uncurated.

Germline trimming amounts to 3 bases on V and 6 bases on J, with 12 as the count of junction bases outside the gene matches. The CDR3, cysteine through phenylalanine, is 18 amino acids long. Here the CDR3 DNA is all that survives: 54 bases in frame from base 1. CDR1 and CDR2 (SGDLS, YYNGEE) derive from the germline V gene. Whole blood was collected in K2EDTA tubes by collaborating institutions according to the institutions' own protocols. For TCRbeta analysis, collaborators shipped samples as frozen whole blood, isolated PBMCs, or DNA extracted from either of those sample types. TCRbeta CDR3 regions were amplified from genomic DNA by means of the immunoSEQ Assay, a bias-controlled multiplex PCR. In the source study's methods: The number of nucleated cells in each sample was estimated from the amplification of reference gene primers within the assay. Sequence reads were collapsed and filtered to measure the absolute abundance of every unique TCRbeta CDR3 rearrangement. For each sample, productive Simpson clonality was calculated as the square root of Simpson's diversity index across productive rearrangements. Not all clones reach the TCRdb copy of this immuneACCESS table, which keeps in-frame sequences only. Checked studies attribute under half of the gap to unresolved V genes and leave the rest unexplained. That table furnishes V, J and clone size, whereas the DNA furnished D and trimming. For this sample the table gives fewer than 75,000 clones, of which about nine tenths were detected only once. Together, the top ten hold about 8.9% of the sample.

On this clone itself: Its antigen is not yet known. Per-base qualities were not stored, and no clone one base away is much larger.

The chain joins TRBV9 to TRBJ1-4, with 12 bases matching TRBD1. This TCR came from a human donor in a cohort sampled during active COVID-19. The sequenced sample was peripheral blood. At the DNA level, the sequence is TGTGCCAGCAGCGCCCGCCCGGGACAGGGGGCTAAGGATGAAAAACTGTTTTTT. This encodes CASSARPGQGAKDEKLFF.